These 20 T cell receptor beta chains were sequenced from one sample in a study of CD8 T cells in ankylosing spondylitis. Their recognized antigens are unknown. The study, taken as a whole, reports: Within ankylosing spondylitis blood, a TCR beta motif made up of roughly eight highly homologous variants appeared to be characteristic.

MiXCR, run by TCRdb on the 5' RACE reads, gives a single entry per CDR3 protein. Of around 770,000 distinct CDR3 sequences in the sample, roughly 19% were seen once. The sequencing sample was made of blood, either unsorted or a sorted T cell fraction (not recorded which). The receptors were gathered from a male donor with ankylosing spondylitis.

This chain connects TRBV6-2 or TRBV6-3 to TRBJ2-7, with TRBD2 matching over 9 bases. The CDR3 is made up of 18 amino acids. Germline V CDR1 and CDR2: MNHEY, SVGEGT. V shed 0 bases, J shed 1 base, and the junction held 10 bases outside the gene matches. CDR3 nucleotide sequence: TGTGCCAGCAGTTACTCGGATAGAGCGGGAGGAAAGTCCTACGAGCAGTACTTC. Amino acid sequence: CASSYSDRAGGKSYEQYF.

This clonotype was recorded only once. V is TRBV27 and J is TRBJ1-5; the match to TRBD1 covers 7 bases. This CDR3 comprises 16 residues. V lost 5 bases to trimming and J lost 5 bases; unmatched junction nucleotides: 12. CDR1 is MNHEY and CDR2 is SMNVEV in the germline V gene (reference sequence). CDR3 in DNA: TGTGCCAGCAGTCGTACCGTCCGGGACAGACATCAGCCCCAGCATTTT. This sequence encodes CASSRTVRDRHQPQHF.

This clonotype was detected only a few times. The chain combines TRBV29-1 with TRBJ2-1; no reliable D call. The V end lost 7 bases, the J end lost 2 bases, and 6 bases lay between the germline ends. The CDR3 is 11 residues long. Germline V CDR1 and CDR2: SQVTM, ANQGSEA. The CDR3 region is CSASAYNEQFF. The CDR3 region has the DNA TGCAGCGCATCGGCCTACAATGAGCAGTTCTTC.

The V gene is TRBV20-1, the J gene TRBJ1-1; D gene ambiguous. The germline gives CDR1 DFQATT, CDR2 SNEGSKA (reference sequence). Between the trimmed V and J ends, which lost 2 bases and 1 base, there was a span of 5 bases. The CDR3 is 12 residues long. The CDR3: CSARTTNTEAFF. The CDR3, as DNA: TGCAGTGCTAGAACAACGAACACTGAAGCTTTCTTT.

This clonotype has just one count. The rearrangement joins TRBV3-1 to TRBJ1-1; 8 nucleotides match TRBD1. CDR1 and CDR2 (germline): LGHDT, YNNKEL (reference sequence). The CDR3 runs 14 residues. V gave up 4 bases and J gave up 3 bases; unmatched junction bases: 4. The CDR3 sequence is CASSPRTGHTEAFF. CDR3 sequence (DNA): TGTGCCAGCAGCCCCCGGACAGGGCACACTGAAGCTTTCTTT.

This clonotype has a handful of counts. V usage is TRBV7-9 and J usage is TRBJ2-2; possibly TRBD2 for D (6 bases). Germline CDR1 reads SEHNR; CDR2 reads FQNEAQ (reference sequence). Trimming left V 4 bases short and J 2 bases short, with 17 bases between. The CDR3 is made up of 17 amino acids. The CDR3 sequence: CASSSGTLVLNTGELFF. The DNA for the CDR3 is TGTGCCAGCAGCTCCGGGACTCTGGTTTTAAACACCGGGGAGCTGTTTTTT.

V usage is TRBV11-2 and J usage is TRBJ2-1, with 12 bases lining up with TRBD2. Germline trimming cut 5 bases from V and 0 bases from J; bases unmatched to any gene: 11. Germline CDR1 and CDR2: SGHAT and FQNNGV. This CDR3 is 19 amino acids long. CDR3 sequence reads: CASSRVLLAGGSSYNEQFF. The CDR3 nucleotides read TGTGCCAGCAGCAGGGTCCTTCTAGCGGGAGGGAGCTCCTACAATGAGCAGTTCTTC.

This clonotype turned up a few times. This chain joins TRBV5-1 and TRBJ2-7, with D possibly matching TRBD2 (7 bases). Trimming took 3 bases from V and 4 from J, leaving 20 bases between them. Germline V gives CDR1 SGHRS, CDR2 YFSETQ. The CDR3 consists of 16 residues. CDR3 protein: CASSWGAGRAGYEQYF. The CDR3 DNA follows: TGCGCCAGCAGCTGGGGGGCAGGCAGAGCGGGGTACGAGCAGTACTTC.

The V and J genes are TRBV12-3 or TRBV12-4 and TRBJ1-2; maybe TRBD1 (6 bases). This CDR3 is 12 amino acids long. V was clipped by 5 bases and J by 12 bases, with 16 bases between them. The CDR3 DNA reads as TGTGCCAGCAGTCTTCTCCAGGGGAGAAACACCTTC. Translating gives CASSLLQGRNTF.

The table lists this clonotype with a few counts. The V and J genes are TRBV7-3 and TRBJ2-2; 8 nucleotides align to TRBD2. Trimming took 1 base from V and 5 from J; bases not matched to a gene: 6. The CDR3 covers 16 residues. Germline assignment: CDR1 SGHTA and CDR2 FQGTGA. CDR3 DNA sequence: TGTGCCAGCAGCTTAATTCCGGGGGGGCTGACCGGGGAGCTGTTTTTT. Residues: CASSLIPGGLTGELFF.

Note on this clonotype: The junction shows a germline mismatch at one end, possibly a read error. V gene TRBV6-5 combines with J gene TRBJ1-5; 7 bases fit TRBD1. Germline V gives CDR1 MNHEY, CDR2 SVGAGI. The CDR3 is 19 amino acids. The CDR3, as DNA: TGTGCCAGCAGCTACTATGGGGAGGGGGCCGGTTCGGGTAATCAGCCCCAGCATTTT. Translated, it gives CASSYYGEGAGSGNQPQHF.

There are a few counts of this clonotype. The chain uses TRBV27 and TRBJ2-7; 7 bases align to TRBD1. The J segment lost 3 bases and the V segment lost 2 bases, leaving 7 bases of the junction unmatched. CDR1 and CDR2 from the germline V gene are MNHEY and SMNVEV (reference sequence). This CDR3 spans 15 amino acids. CDR3 sequence: CASSLRTGILYEQYF. DNA for the CDR3: TGTGCCAGCAGTTTAAGGACAGGAATCCTCTACGAGCAGTACTTC.

The rearrangement joins TRBV13 to TRBJ2-7, with 7 bases that match TRBD2. Looked up from germline, CDR1 is PRHDT and CDR2 is FYEKMQ (reference sequence). J lost 1 base, V lost 5 bases, and 11 bases had no gene match. The CDR3 sequence is 16 residues long. CDR3 in DNA: TGTGCCAGCAGCCACCGGTTGCGGGGGACTTCCTACGAGCAGTACTTC. Amino acids: CASSHRLRGTSYEQYF.

The chain carries TRBV5-5 and TRBJ2-2; TRBD2 aligns across 10 bases. Germline loops: CDR1 SGHKS, CDR2 YYEKEE (reference sequence). The CDR3 consists of 18 residues. With V trimmed by 0 bases and J by 5 bases, 10 bases remained unmatched. The chain's CDR3 is CASSLVLAGLTGTGELFF. DNA of the CDR3: TGTGCCAGCAGCTTGGTACTAGCGGGACTTACGGGGACCGGGGAGCTGTTTTTT.

The genes are TRBV20-1 and TRBJ2-3; 11 bases agree with TRBD1. From germline, CDR1 is DFQATT and CDR2 SNEGSKA (reference sequence). This CDR3 has 14 residues. J lost 6 bases, V lost 5 bases, and 7 bases had no gene match. The CDR3 DNA is TGCAGTGCTCTGGACAGGGGGCGTGCGGATACGCAGTATTTT. Translated: CSALDRGRADTQYF.

This clonotype was counted a few times. This rearrangement joins TRBV4-2 to TRBJ2-1, with D tentatively TRBD1 (6 bases). Trimming shortened V by 1 base and J by 1 base, and 11 bases separated the two germline ends. The length of the CDR3 is 16 residues. CDR1 is LGHNA, CDR2 YNFKEQ, per germline. CDR3 coding DNA: TGTGCCAGCAGCCAAGTAGGCAGGGGATCCTACAATGAGCAGTTCTTC. Protein: CASSQVGRGSYNEQFF.

The chain employs TRBV18 and TRBJ1-5, with a tentative D call TRBD1 (5 bases). V lost 4 bases, J lost 9 bases, and 10 bases lay in between. CDR3 length: 12 residues. The V gene's germline CDR1 is KGHSH and CDR2 LQKENI. The CDR3 protein is CASSRGVGPQHF. The DNA for the CDR3 is TGTGCCAGCTCACGAGGGGTTGGGCCCCAGCATTTT.

This clonotype has a handful of counts. V usage is TRBV21-1 and J usage is TRBJ2-7; TRBD2, as called in the table, went unchecked against the DNA. TRBV21-1 is a pseudogene locus. The CDR3 is made up of 13 amino acids. CDR3 nucleotides: TGTGCCAGCAGCACCCGCTCCAGCTACGAGCAGTACTTC. Its protein product is CASSTRSSYEQYF.

Many counts were recorded for this clonotype. The chain is built from TRBV20-1 and TRBJ2-1; D is tentatively TRBD1 or TRBD2 (5 bases each). There are 15 residues in the CDR3. Trimming removed 4 bases at V and 8 bases at J, with 21 bases between. Germline assignment: CDR1 DFQATT and CDR2 SNEGSKA (reference sequence). CDR3 in DNA: TGCAGTGCTACCTCCCTTGGGGGAGATGTGGATGAGCAGTTCTTC. It yields the protein CSATSLGGDVDEQFF.

This clonotype was counted between two and nine times. The CDR3, as DNA: TGCAGCGAGAAATACCGGGACAGAACTTATGGCTACACCTTC. This gives the protein CSEKYRDRTYGYTF. The J gene is TRBJ1-2, the V gene TRBV29-1, with 7 bases fitting TRBD1. CDR1 SQVTM and CDR2 ANQGSEA come from the germline V gene. With V trimmed by 7 bases and J by 5 bases, 13 bases remained unmatched. The CDR3 consists of 14 residues.